Below, one TCR beta chain is given with its context. Its antigen is not known. The data are from a study of blood T cells in healthy people across ages. Overall study results and limits: Diversity figures derived from one million T cells were judged to underestimate the true value.

Primed by a sample-barcoded 5' primer and a J-beta primer mix, a second PCR proceeded for about 6 to 11 cycles. Every cDNA molecule carried a tag from a template-switch adaptor bearing 12 random nucleotides. In TCRdb, the 5' RACE reads were re-called with MiXCR into one record per CDR3 protein. In the table there are 1.8 million or so distinct CDR3 sequences, about two fifths of which are singletons. The germline V gene encodes CDR1 LNHDA and CDR2 SQIVND (reference sequence). The CDR3 runs 14 residues. The V end lost 3 bases, the J end lost 0 bases, and 7 bases lay between the germline ends. This TCR derives from a human donor in good health. The chain carries TRBV19 and TRBJ2-3; D gene ambiguous. Sequencing input: blood. CDR3: CASSILGSTDTQYF. Here the CDR3 DNA reads TGTGCCAGTAGTATTCTCGGGAGCACAGATACGCAGTATTTT.